This T cell receptor (beta chain) was sequenced in a study of blood T cells in healthy people across ages. At the level of the study: T cells yielded about one barcoded beta molecule per two cells through template switching.

For the second PCR, which ran for about 6 to 12 cycles, a sample-barcoded 5' primer and a J-beta primer mix were used. TCRdb reprocessed the 5' RACE reads via MiXCR and lists one record per CDR3 protein. The sample holds 1.8 million or so distinct CDR3 sequences; 39% are singletons and the top ten take 23%. The CDR3 length is 16 residues. The V gene's germline CDR1 is SGHTA and CDR2 FQGNSA. J was trimmed by 1 base and V by 1 base; bases with no gene match: 4. The J gene is TRBJ2-3, the V gene TRBV7-2; 8 bases agree with TRBD2. The clonotype originates from a human donor in good health. The sample was blood. In DNA, the CDR3 is TGTGCCAGCAGCTTAGTTAGGCGGGGGGGCACAGATACGCAGTATTTT. Translation gives CASSLVRRGGTDTQYF.